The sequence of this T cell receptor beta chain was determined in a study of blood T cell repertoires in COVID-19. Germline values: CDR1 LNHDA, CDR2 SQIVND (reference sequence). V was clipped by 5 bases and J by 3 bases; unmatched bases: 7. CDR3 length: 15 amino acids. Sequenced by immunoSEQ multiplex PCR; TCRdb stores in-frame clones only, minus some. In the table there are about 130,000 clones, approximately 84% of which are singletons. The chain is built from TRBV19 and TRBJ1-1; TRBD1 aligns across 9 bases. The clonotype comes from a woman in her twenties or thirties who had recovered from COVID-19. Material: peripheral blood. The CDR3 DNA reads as TGTGCCAGTAGTGGAACCGGGACAGGGTACACTGAAGCTTTCTTT. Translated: CASSGTGTGYTEAFF.